The T cell receptor beta chain described here comes from a study of CD8 T cells in Susac syndrome. Peripheral blood CD8+ and CD4+ T cells were profiled by TCR beta sequencing. Reverse transcription used about 0.45 to 1 ug RNA and random hexamers. TCRdb reprocessed the immunoSEQ multiplex PCR reads via MiXCR and lists one record per CDR3 protein. The repertoire includes 150,000 to 180,000 distinct CDR3 sequences, roughly 95% of them detected once, and 0.14% to 0.15% sits in the top ten. CDR3 size: 16 residues. V was clipped by 2 bases and J by 5 bases, with 17 bases between them. From germline, CDR1 is LGHDT and CDR2 YNNKEL (reference sequence).

This clonotype was sampled from a human donor with multiple sclerosis. J is TRBJ2-3 and V is TRBV3-1; D may be TRBD2 (6 bases). Sequencing input: CD8+ T cells from PBMCs. CDR3 DNA sequence: TGTGCCAGCAGCCAATGGATTGGGGGAGGAAAAGATACGCAGTATTTT. Its translation: CASSQWIGGGKDTQYF.